This T cell receptor beta chain is drawn from a study of CD8 T cells in Susac syndrome. Germline CDR1 reads MNHEY; CDR2 reads SMNVEV (reference sequence). Trimming took 1 base from V and 5 from J, leaving 9 bases between them. This CDR3 is built from 13 residues. An amount of RNA that ranged from roughly 0.5 to 1 ug was reverse transcribed with random hexamers. MiXCR, run by TCRdb on the immunoSEQ multiplex PCR reads, gives a single entry per CDR3 protein. The sample yields almost 450,000 distinct CDR3 sequences, more than 80% seen once. TEMRA cells were FACS-enriched, with CD8+ and CD4+ T cells isolated negatively.

The sequenced sample consisted of CD8+ T cells from PBMCs. This TCR was sampled from a human donor with multiple sclerosis. V is TRBV27 and J is TRBJ2-7; D is possibly TRBD2 (5 bases). Written as DNA, the CDR3 is TGTGCCAGCAGTTTATTCGCCGGGGACGAGCAGTACTTC. It codes for CASSLFAGDEQYF.